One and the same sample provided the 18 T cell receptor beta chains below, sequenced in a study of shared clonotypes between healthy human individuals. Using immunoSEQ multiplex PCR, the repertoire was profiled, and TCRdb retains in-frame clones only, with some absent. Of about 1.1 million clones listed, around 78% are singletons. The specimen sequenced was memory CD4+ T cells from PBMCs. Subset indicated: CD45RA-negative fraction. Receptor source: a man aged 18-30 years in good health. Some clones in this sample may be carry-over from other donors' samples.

CDR3 amino acids: CASSPDGTNEKLFF. For the CDR3, the DNA is TGTGCCAGCAGTCCGGATGGTACTAATGAAAAACTGTTTTTT. This rearrangement joins TRBV5-8 to TRBJ1-4; D is ambiguous. V gave up 5 bases and J gave up 2 bases, with 10 bases separating them. Germline V CDR1 and CDR2: SGHTS, YDEGEE. The CDR3 runs to 14 residues.

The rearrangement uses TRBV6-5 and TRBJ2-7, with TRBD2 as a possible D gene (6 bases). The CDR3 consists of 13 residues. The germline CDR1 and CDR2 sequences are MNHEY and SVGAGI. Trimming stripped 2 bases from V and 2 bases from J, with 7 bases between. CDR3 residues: CASSYGGTYEQYF. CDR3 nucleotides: TGTGCCAGCAGTTACGGCGGGACCTACGAGCAGTACTTC.

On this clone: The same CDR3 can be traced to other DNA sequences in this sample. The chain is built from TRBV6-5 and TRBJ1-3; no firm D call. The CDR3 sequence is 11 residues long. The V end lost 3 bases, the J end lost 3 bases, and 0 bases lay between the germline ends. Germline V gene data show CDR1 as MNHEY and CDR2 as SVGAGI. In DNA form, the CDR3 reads TGTGCCAGCAGTTATGGAAACACCATATATTTT. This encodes CASSYGNTIYF.

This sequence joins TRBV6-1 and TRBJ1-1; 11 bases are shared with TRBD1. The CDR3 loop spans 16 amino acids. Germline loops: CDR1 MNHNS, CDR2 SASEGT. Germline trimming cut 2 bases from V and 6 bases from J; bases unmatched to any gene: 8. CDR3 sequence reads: CASSERTGGWGAEAFF. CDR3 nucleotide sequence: TGTGCCAGCAGTGAACGGACAGGGGGCTGGGGGGCTGAAGCTTTCTTT.

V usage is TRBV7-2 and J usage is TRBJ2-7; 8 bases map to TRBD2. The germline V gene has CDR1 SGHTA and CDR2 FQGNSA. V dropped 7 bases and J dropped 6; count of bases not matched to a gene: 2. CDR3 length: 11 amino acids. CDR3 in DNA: TGTGCCAGCACCGGGGGGGGCGAGCAGTACTTC. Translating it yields CASTGGGEQYF.

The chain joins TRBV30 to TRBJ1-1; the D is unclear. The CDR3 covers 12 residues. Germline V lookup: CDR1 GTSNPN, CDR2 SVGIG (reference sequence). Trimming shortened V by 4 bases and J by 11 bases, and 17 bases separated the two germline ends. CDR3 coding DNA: TGTGCCTGGAATACCGGGCCGGAACGGGCTTTCTTT. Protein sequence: CAWNTGPERAFF.

The CDR3 is CASSLGGSLDTQYF. The CDR3 DNA sequence: TGTGCCAGCAGCTTAGGGGGATCATTGGATACGCAGTATTTT. The chain combines TRBV7-9 with TRBJ2-3; D uncertain. The CDR3 length is 14 residues. Trimming stripped 1 base from V and 6 bases from J, with 11 bases between. The germline gives CDR1 SEHNR, CDR2 FQNEAQ (reference sequence).

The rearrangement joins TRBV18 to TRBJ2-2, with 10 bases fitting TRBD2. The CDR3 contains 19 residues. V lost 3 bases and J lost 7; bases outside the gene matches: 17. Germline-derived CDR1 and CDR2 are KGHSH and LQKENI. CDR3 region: CASSPLQQRTSGDRGELFF. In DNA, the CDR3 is TGTGCCAGCTCACCCCTCCAACAGCGGACTAGCGGAGACCGCGGGGAGCTGTTTTTT.

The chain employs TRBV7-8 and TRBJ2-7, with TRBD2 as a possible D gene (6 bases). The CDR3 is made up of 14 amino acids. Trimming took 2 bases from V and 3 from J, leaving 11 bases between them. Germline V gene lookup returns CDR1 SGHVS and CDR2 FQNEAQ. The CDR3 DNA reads TGTGCCAGCAGCTTAACCCGGGAGCACTACGAGCAGTACTTC. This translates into CASSLTREHYEQYF.

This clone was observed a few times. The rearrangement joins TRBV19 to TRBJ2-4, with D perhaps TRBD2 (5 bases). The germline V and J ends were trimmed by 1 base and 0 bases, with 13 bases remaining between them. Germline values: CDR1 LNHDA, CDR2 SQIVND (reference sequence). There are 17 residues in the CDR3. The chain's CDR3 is CASSIVGAAVAKNIQYF. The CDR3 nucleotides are TGTGCCAGTAGTATAGTTGGAGCGGCCGTAGCCAAAAACATTCAGTACTTC.

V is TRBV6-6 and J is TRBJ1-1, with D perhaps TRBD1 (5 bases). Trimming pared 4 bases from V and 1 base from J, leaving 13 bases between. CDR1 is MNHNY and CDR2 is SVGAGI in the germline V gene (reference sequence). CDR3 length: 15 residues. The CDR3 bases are TGTGCCAGCAGTTCACTTATGGGGGGGAACACTGAAGCTTTCTTT. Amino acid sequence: CASSSLMGGNTEAFF.

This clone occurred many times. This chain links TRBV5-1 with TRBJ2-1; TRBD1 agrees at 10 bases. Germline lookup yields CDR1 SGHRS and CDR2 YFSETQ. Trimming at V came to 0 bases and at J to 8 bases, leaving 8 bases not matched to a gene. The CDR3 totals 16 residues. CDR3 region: CASSLDGTGASHEQFF. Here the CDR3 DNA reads TGCGCCAGCAGCTTGGACGGGACAGGGGCCTCCCATGAGCAGTTCTTC.

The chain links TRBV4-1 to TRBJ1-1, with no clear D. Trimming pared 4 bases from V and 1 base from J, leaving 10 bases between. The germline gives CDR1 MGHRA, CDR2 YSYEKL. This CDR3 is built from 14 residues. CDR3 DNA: TGCGCCAGCAGCCCAACCATGAGGAACACTGAAGCTTTCTTT. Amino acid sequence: CASSPTMRNTEAFF.

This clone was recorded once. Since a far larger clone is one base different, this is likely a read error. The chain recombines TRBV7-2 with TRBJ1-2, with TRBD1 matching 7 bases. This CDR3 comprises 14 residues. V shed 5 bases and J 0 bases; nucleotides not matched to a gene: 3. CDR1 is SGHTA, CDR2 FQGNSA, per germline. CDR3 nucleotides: TGTGCCAGCAGCCAAGGGACAGCTAACTATGGCTACACCTTC. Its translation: CASSQGTANYGYTF.

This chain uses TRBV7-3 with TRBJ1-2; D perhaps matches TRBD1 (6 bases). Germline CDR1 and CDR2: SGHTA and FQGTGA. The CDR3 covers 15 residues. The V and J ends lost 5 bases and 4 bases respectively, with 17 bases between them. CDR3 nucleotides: TGTGCCAGCAGCCCCGCCCCCGTCAGGGGCTATGGCTACACCTTC. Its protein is CASSPAPVRGYGYTF.

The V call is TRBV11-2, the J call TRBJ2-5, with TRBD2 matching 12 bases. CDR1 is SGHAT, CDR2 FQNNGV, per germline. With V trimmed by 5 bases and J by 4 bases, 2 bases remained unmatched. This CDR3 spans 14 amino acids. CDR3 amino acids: CASSLAGGLETQYF. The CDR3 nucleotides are TGTGCCAGCAGCCTAGCGGGAGGGCTAGAGACCCAGTACTTC.

The CDR3 is CASSSGGPSSYEQYF. Here the CDR3 DNA reads TGTGCCAGCAGCTCAGGGGGCCCGAGCTCCTACGAGCAGTACTTC. The chain combines TRBV11-1 with TRBJ2-7; 8 nucleotides match TRBD1. With 4 bases clipped from V and 0 bases from J, the junction kept 5 bases outside the gene matches. The CDR3 contains 15 residues. Germline values: CDR1 SGHAT, CDR2 FQDESV (reference sequence).

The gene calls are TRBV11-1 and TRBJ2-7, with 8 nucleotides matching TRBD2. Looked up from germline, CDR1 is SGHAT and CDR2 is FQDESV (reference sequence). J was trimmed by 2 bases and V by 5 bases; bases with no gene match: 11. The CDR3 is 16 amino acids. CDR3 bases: TGTGCCAGCAGCGACAAAACGGGACTAGGGGCCTACGAGCAGTACTTC. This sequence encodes CASSDKTGLGAYEQYF.